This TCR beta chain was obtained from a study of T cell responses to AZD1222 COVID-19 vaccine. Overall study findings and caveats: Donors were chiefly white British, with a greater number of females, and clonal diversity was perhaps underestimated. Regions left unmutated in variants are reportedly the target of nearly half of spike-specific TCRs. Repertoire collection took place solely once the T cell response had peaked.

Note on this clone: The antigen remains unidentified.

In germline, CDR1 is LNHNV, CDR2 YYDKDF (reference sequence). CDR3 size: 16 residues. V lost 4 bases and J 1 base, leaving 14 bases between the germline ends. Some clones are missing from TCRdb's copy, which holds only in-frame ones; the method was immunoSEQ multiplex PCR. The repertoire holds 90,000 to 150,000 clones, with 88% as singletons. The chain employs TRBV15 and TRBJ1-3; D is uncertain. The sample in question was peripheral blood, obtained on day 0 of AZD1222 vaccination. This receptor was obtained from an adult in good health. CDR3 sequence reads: CATSTHFSGSGNTIYF. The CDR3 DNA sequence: TGTGCCACCAGCACACATTTTTCTGGGTCTGGAAACACCATATATTTT. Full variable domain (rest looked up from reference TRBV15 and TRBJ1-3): DAMVIQNPRYQVTQFGKPVTLSCSQTLNHNVMYWYQQKSSQAPKLLFHYYDKDFNNEADTPDNFQSRRPNTSFCFLDIRSPGLGDTAMYLCATSTHFSGSGNTIYFGEGSWLTVV.